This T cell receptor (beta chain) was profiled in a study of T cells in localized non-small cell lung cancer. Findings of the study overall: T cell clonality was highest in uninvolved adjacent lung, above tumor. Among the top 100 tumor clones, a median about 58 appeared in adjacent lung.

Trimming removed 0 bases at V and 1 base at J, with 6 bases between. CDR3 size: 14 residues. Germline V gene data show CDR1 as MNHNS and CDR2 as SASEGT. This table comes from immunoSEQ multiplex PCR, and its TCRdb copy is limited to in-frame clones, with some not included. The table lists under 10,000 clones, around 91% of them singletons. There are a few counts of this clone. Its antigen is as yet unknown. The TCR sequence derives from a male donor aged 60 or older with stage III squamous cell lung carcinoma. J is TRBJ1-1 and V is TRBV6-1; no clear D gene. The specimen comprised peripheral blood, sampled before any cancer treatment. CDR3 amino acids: CASSEARANTEAFF. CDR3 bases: TGTGCCAGCAGTGAAGCGAGGGCGAACACTGAAGCTTTCTTT.